These 3 T cell receptor beta chains were all obtained from the same sample, sequenced in a study of blood T cell repertoires in COVID-19. The table came from immunoSEQ multiplex PCR; TCRdb's copy has only in-frame clones and leaves some out. In the table there are about 280,000 clones, approximately 84% of which are singletons. Material: peripheral blood. The receptors were sampled from a woman in her thirties who had recovered from COVID-19.

The rearrangement joins TRBV21-1 to TRBJ2-1; the table's TRBD1 call for D was not verified on the DNA. TRBV21-1 is marked as a pseudogene. The CDR3 consists of 15 residues. The CDR3 here is CASSAPGRGRDEQFF. CDR3 nucleotides: TGTGCCAGCAGCGCCCCCGGTAGGGGTAGGGATGAGCAGTTCTTC.

This clone has only a few counts. V usage is TRBV5-4 and J usage is TRBJ2-3, with TRBD2 identical over 8 bases. Germline CDR1 SGHNT, CDR2 YYREEE (reference sequence). V lost 2 bases to trimming and J lost 0 bases; unmatched junction nucleotides: 5. The CDR3 has 16 amino acids. The CDR3 DNA is TGTGCCAGCAGCTTTTGGGCTAGCGGGAGCACAGATACGCAGTATTTT. It codes for CASSFWASGSTDTQYF.

The chain carries TRBV5-1 and TRBJ2-5, with a tentative D call TRBD2 (6 bases). The CDR3 covers 15 residues. V shed 0 bases and J shed 4 bases, with 13 bases lying between them. Germline V CDR1 and CDR2: SGHRS, YFSETQ. This CDR3 is CASSLAGGGGETQYF. The CDR3, as DNA: TGCGCCAGCAGCTTGGCCGGGGGAGGTGGAGAGACCCAGTACTTC.